A selection of T cell receptor beta chains follows, all from one sample in a study of cytomegalovirus exposure and HLA in healthy donors. Using immunoSEQ multiplex PCR, the repertoire was profiled, and TCRdb retains in-frame clones only, with some absent. Counted here are some 98,000 clones, roughly 80% occurring once; the ten biggest clones make up more than 1.5%. The sample taken for sequencing was PBMCs. The receptors were gathered from a man aged 35 to 55 in good health and CMV-seronegative. The conserved cysteine and the conserved F or W are not part of the CDR3 here. The D gene is left open where the match is weak.

J,V,D,CDR3
TRBJ2-5,TRBV6-6,-,ASSYSGQTQETQY
TRBJ2-7,TRBV11-2,TRBD2,ASSLAHHPLAGGLNEQY
TRBJ2-4,TRBV30,-,AWSVGVAKNIQY
TRBJ2-1,TRBV2,-,ASPIRDTGNNEQF
TRBJ2-5,TRBV7-6,-,ASSLGVRDSETQY
TRBJ1-1,TRBV7-2,TRBD1,ASSPSGQGITEAF
TRBJ2-2,TRBV27,-,ASSGLSRYTGELF
TRBJ2-7,TRBV7-2,-,ASSLVSRTTYEQY
TRBJ1-1,TRBV30,-,AHQGGTEAF
TRBJ1-2,TRBV6-1,TRBD1,ASSGSRDSRTNYGYT
TRBJ2-7,TRBV11-2,TRBD2,ASSLGGRGVSYEQY
TRBJ2-1,TRBV4-1,-,ASSPLPAYNEQF
TRBJ1-1,TRBV6-5,-,ASSQGHLNTEAF
TRBJ1-1,TRBV9,-,ASSVEGATEAF
TRBJ2-3,TRBV6-4,TRBD2,ASSRLAGALTDTQY
TRBJ2-7,TRBV5-1,-,ASSFKIEKAIEQY
TRBJ2-5,TRBV25-1,-,ASSDQQGQETQY
TRBJ2-5,TRBV11-2,-,ASSLVGGAETQY
TRBJ2-7,TRBV11-3,-,ASSLDRHRQDYEQY
TRBJ2-7,TRBV2,TRBD1,ASGLKDRDWEQY
TRBJ1-1,TRBV5-8,-,ASRPGWTEAF
TRBJ2-7,TRBV29-1,-,SVYGSYEQY
TRBJ1-4,TRBV7-9,TRBD1,SSSKGQGEKLF
TRBJ2-4,TRBV6-5,TRBD1,ASKTGIAKNIQY
TRBJ1-5,TRBV6-1,TRBD1,ASTGTGGHQPQH
TRBJ2-2,TRBV27,TRBD1,ASSGTGTGEVGELF
TRBJ2-7,TRBV7-9,-,SSSLTGLAYEQY
TRBJ2-1,TRBV18,TRBD1,ASSPNQGAYNEQF
TRBJ2-2,TRBV30,-,AWSEPGELF
TRBJ2-5,TRBV7-9,-,ASSLRQQETQY
TRBJ2-3,TRBV6-4,TRBD2,ASSTSGGRTDTQY
TRBJ1-3,TRBV14,-,ASSSSRESRGNTIY
TRBJ1-4,TRBV2,-,ASSDVQGRAEKLF
TRBJ2-1,TRBV7-9,-,ASSSSNEQF
TRBJ1-2,TRBV29-1,-,SVEGTSHGYT
TRBJ2-7,TRBV5-8,-,ASSTGYSSYEQY
TRBJ1-1,TRBV7-9,-,SSTSHIVSNTEAF
TRBJ2-1,TRBV9,TRBD2,ASSADKPGLRFDHEQF
TRBJ1-1,TRBV7-8,TRBD1,ASKTGGNTEAF
TRBJ1-2,TRBV19,-,ASSIDEDHITLRPEGYT